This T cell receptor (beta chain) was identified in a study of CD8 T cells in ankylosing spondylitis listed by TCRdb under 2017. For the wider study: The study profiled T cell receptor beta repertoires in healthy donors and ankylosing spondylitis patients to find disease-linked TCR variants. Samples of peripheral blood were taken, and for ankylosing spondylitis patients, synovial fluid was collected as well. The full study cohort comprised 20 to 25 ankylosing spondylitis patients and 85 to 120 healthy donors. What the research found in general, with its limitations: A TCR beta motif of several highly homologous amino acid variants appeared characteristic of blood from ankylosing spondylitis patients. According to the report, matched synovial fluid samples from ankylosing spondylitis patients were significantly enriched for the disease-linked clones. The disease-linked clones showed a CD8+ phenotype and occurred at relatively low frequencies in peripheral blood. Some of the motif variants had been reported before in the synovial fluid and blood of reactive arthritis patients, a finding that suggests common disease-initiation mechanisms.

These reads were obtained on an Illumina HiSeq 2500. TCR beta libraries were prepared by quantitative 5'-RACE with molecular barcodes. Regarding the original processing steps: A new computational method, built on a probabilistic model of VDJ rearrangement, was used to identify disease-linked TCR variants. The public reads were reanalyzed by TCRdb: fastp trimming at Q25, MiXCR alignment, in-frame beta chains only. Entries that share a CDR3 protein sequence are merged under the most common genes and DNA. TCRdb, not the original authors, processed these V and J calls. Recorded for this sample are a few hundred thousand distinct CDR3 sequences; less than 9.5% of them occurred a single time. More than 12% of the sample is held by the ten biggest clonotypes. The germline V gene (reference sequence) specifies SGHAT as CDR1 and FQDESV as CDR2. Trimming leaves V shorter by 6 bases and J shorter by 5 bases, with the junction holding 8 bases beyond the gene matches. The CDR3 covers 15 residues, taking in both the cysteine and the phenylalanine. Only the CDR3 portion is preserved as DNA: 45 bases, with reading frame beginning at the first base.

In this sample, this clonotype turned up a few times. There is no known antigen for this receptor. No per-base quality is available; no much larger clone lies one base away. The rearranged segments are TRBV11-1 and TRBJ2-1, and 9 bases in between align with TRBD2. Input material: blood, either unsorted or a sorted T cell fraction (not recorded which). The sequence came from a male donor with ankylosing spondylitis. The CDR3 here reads CASRRRAGGNNEQFF. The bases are TGTGCCAGCAGACGGCGGGCGGGAGGGAACAATGAGCAGTTCTTC.